The clone carrying this T cell receptor beta chain was counted once. The data originate from a study of blood T cell repertoires in COVID-19. Study as a whole: COVID-19 samples, acute and convalescent, were from the United States, Italy and Spain.

Germline CDR1 reads MDHEN; CDR2 reads SYDVKM. Trimming stripped 7 bases from V and 1 base from J, with 13 bases between. This CDR3 is 14 amino acids long. Clones were read by immunoSEQ multiplex PCR, and TCRdb kept only the in-frame ones, dropping some. This table holds about 250,000 clones, roughly nine tenths found once. This sequence joins TRBV28 and TRBJ1-1, with D perhaps TRBD1 (5 bases). The sequenced sample was PBMCs or T cells enriched from blood (not recorded which). This sequence originates from a woman aged 45 to 65 who had recovered from COVID-19. CDR3 protein: CASNQGSRNTEAFF. CDR3 in DNA: TGTGCCAGCAACCAGGGTTCGCGGAACACTGAAGCTTTCTTT.